This TCR beta chain is drawn from a study of T cell changes during pregnancy in multiple sclerosis. Generated by immunoSEQ multiplex PCR, the TCRdb table keeps only in-frame clones and is missing some. This table holds around 95,000 clones, around 92% found once. CDR3 length: 16 amino acids. CDR1 and CDR2 (germline): LNHDA, SQIVND (reference sequence). The trim removed 6 bases at V and 1 base at J, leaving 8 bases unmatched. The chain is built from TRBV19 and TRBJ2-1; 8 positions agree with TRBD2. The clonotype comes from a female donor with multiple sclerosis, enrolled in a pregnancy study. The input for sequencing was peripheral blood, taken after pregnancy. The CDR3 loop is CASRRGSGSSYNEQFF. The CDR3, as DNA: TGTGCCAGTAGGAGGGGAAGCGGGAGTTCCTACAATGAGCAGTTCTTC.